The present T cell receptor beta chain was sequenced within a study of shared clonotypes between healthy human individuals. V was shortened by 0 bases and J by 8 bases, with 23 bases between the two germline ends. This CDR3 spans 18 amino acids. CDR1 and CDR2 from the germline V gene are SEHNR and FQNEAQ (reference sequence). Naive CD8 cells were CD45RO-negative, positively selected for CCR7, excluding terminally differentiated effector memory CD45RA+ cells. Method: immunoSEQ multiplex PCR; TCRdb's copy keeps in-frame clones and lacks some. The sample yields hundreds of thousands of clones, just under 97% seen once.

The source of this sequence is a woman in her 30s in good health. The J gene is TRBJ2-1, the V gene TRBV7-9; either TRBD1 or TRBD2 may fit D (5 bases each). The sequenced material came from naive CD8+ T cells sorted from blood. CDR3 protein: CASSLAGVLGTSAHEQFF. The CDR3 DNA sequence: TGTGCCAGCAGCTTAGCAGGTGTTTTAGGGACCTCGGCCCATGAGCAGTTCTTC.